These 13 T cell receptor beta chains were sequenced from one sample in a study of shared clonotypes between healthy human individuals. CD8 cells classed as naive were CD45RO-negative and positively selected for CCR7, excluding terminally differentiated effector memory CD45RA+ cells. TCRdb keeps only in-frame clones here, not all; method: immunoSEQ multiplex PCR. The sample yields around 2.1 million clones, more than 85% seen once. The sequenced sample consisted of naive CD8+ T cells from PBMCs. The receptors stem from a man between 18 and 29 years old in good health. Some clones in this sample may be carry-over from other donors' samples.

J is TRBJ1-1 and V is TRBV19; 8 bases agree with TRBD1. Germline CDR1 reads LNHDA; CDR2 reads SQIVND (reference sequence). CDR3 length: 14 residues. V lost 5 bases, J lost 6 bases, and 8 bases stayed unmatched. CDR3 sequence: CASSVYRGGPEAFF. The CDR3 DNA sequence: TGTGCCAGTAGTGTATACAGGGGGGGGCCTGAAGCTTTCTTT.

The rearrangement joins TRBV19 to TRBJ2-7; a weak D match, TRBD1 (6 bases). This CDR3 comprises 13 residues. The germline gives CDR1 LNHDA, CDR2 SQIVND (reference sequence). Trimming took 1 base from V and 5 from J, leaving 9 bases between them. The DNA for the CDR3 is TGTGCCAGTAGTATAGTCACAGGGAACGAGCAGTACTTC. Translated: CASSIVTGNEQYF. Looking up the rest from reference TRBV19 and TRBJ2-7 gives the full variable domain: DGGITQSPKYLFRKEGQNVTLSCEQNLNHDAMYWYRQDPGQGLRLIYYSQIVNDFQKGDIAEGYSVSREKKESFPLTVTSAQKNPTAFYLCASSIVTGNEQYFGPGTRLTVT.

This clone has only a few counts. Other DNA sequences in this specimen translate into the identical CDR3. This sequence joins TRBV27 and TRBJ2-7; TRBD1 or TRBD2 may be the D gene (6 bases each). Germline assignment: CDR1 MNHEY and CDR2 SMNVEV (reference sequence). This CDR3 spans 15 amino acids. Trimming shortened V by 0 bases and J by 3 bases, and 12 bases separated the two germline ends. CDR3 sequence: CASSLSGGAGYEQYF. The CDR3 nucleotides read TGTGCCAGCAGTTTATCGGGGGGCGCCGGCTACGAGCAGTACTTC.

The rearrangement uses TRBV6-1 and TRBJ1-3; 7 positions agree with TRBD1. J lost 0 bases, V lost 1 base, and 3 bases had no gene match. CDR1 MNHNS and CDR2 SASEGT come from the germline V gene. The CDR3 loop spans 16 amino acids. The CDR3 protein is CASSEVRGFSGNTIYF. In DNA, the CDR3 is TGTGCCAGCAGTGAAGTCAGGGGGTTCTCTGGAAACACCATATATTTT.

The CDR3 sequence is CASSAWGSNQPQHF. CDR3 nucleotide sequence: TGCGCCAGCAGCGCGTGGGGGAGCAATCAGCCCCAGCATTTT. This rearrangement joins TRBV5-1 to TRBJ1-5; possible D gene TRBD1, 5 bases. Trimming removed 4 bases at V and 1 base at J, with 9 bases between. CDR1 and CDR2 (germline): SGHRS, YFSETQ. The CDR3 is made up of 14 amino acids.

CDR3 protein: CASSPLARGYTF. Here the CDR3 DNA reads TGTGCCAGCAGCCCGTTAGCGAGGGGCTACACCTTC. This chain uses TRBV11-3 with TRBJ1-2, with D hard to call. Germline CDR1 and CDR2: SGHNT and YENEEA. This CDR3 has 12 amino acids. The V and J ends lost 5 bases and 8 bases respectively, with 12 bases between them. The whole variable domain, remainder taken from reference TRBV11-3 and TRBJ1-2, is EAGVVQSPRYKIIEKKQPVAFWCNPISGHNTLYWYLQNLGQGPELLIRYENEEAVDDSQLPKDRFSAERLKGVDSTLKIQPAELGDSAVYLCASSPLARGYTFGSGTRLTVV.

This rearrangement joins TRBV15 to TRBJ1-1; TRBD1 agrees at 7 bases. Germline V gene data show CDR1 as LNHNV and CDR2 as YYDKDF (reference sequence). The CDR3 is made up of 15 amino acids. Germline trimming cut 5 bases from V and 3 bases from J; bases unmatched to any gene: 9. The CDR3 coding sequence is TGTGCCACCAGCGGAGGAGAGACAGGGCACACTGAAGCTTTCTTT. Encoded protein: CATSGGETGHTEAFF. The full variable domain, with the rest looked up from reference TRBV15 and TRBJ1-1, is DAMVIQNPRYQVTQFGKPVTLSCSQTLNHNVMYWYQQKSSQAPKLLFHYYDKDFNNEADTPDNFQSRRPNTSFCFLDIRSPGLGDTAMYLCATSGGETGHTEAFFGQGTRLTVV.

V and J are TRBV7-9 and TRBJ1-5; D is uncertain. The ends were cut back, 9 bases at V and 5 bases at J, with 5 bases in the middle. There are 10 residues in the CDR3. Germline lookup yields CDR1 SEHNR and CDR2 FQNEAQ (reference sequence). The CDR3: CARSDQPQHF. Written as DNA, the CDR3 is TGTGCCAGATCGGATCAGCCCCAGCATTTT. The variable domain in full, completed from reference TRBV7-9 and TRBJ1-5, reads DTGVSQNPRHKITKRGQNVTFRCDPISEHNRLYWYRQTLGQGPEFLTYFQNEAQLEKSRLLSDRFSAERPKGSFSTLEIQRTEQGDSAMYLCARSDQPQHFGDGTRLSIL.

J is TRBJ1-2 and V is TRBV28, with D possibly TRBD1 on 6 matching bases. This CDR3 has 14 residues. Looked up from germline, CDR1 is MDHEN and CDR2 is SYDVKM. V lost 6 bases and J lost 1, with 12 bases in between. For the CDR3, the DNA is TGTGCCAGCAGGGACACAGGGTTTAACTATGGCTACACCTTC. Its translation: CASRDTGFNYGYTF.

This clone showed up just once. The genes are TRBV10-3 and TRBJ2-1; D is unresolved. This CDR3 region has 13 residues. The V end was cut by 3 bases, the J end by 4 bases, with 7 bases between. Germline lookup yields CDR1 ENHRY and CDR2 SYGVKD. This CDR3 reads CAISENSYNEQFF. The DNA for the CDR3 is TGTGCCATCAGTGAAAATTCATACAATGAGCAGTTCTTC.

The chain couples TRBV5-4 to TRBJ2-7; 7 bases map to TRBD1. The CDR3 totals 13 residues. Germline CDR1 reads SGHNT; CDR2 reads YYREEE (reference sequence). V lost 0 bases, J lost 7 bases, and 4 bases stayed unmatched. CDR3: CASSLGTGREQYF. CDR3 DNA sequence: TGTGCCAGCAGCTTGGGGACAGGCCGTGAGCAGTACTTC.

The chain couples TRBV14 to TRBJ2-7, with 7 bases identical to TRBD1. Unmatched junction bases numbered 7, after V lost 3 bases and J lost 2 bases. This CDR3 is built from 15 residues. Germline-derived CDR1 and CDR2 are SGHDN and FVKESK. CDR3 residues: CASSHDRDNTYEQYF. Here the CDR3 DNA reads TGTGCCAGCAGCCATGACAGGGACAATACCTACGAGCAGTACTTC.

The chain carries TRBV21-1 and TRBJ1-5. TRBV21-1 has pseudogene status. The CDR3 extends over 15 amino acids. The CDR3 region is CASSGRGGSNQPQHF. CDR3 bases: TGTGCCAGCAGCGGGAGAGGGGGGAGCAATCAGCCCCAGCATTTT.